Described below is a single TCR beta chain sequence and its context. This sample stems from a study of blood T cell repertoires in COVID-19. Study details: In each case, the material was cDNA or gDNA derived from T cells, B-cell-depleted T cells, or PBMCs.

Authors' data handling: For nucleated cells, counts were estimated from reference gene primer amplification. Libraries were prepared by immunoSEQ multiplex PCR; TCRdb keeps only in-frame clonotypes and omits some of them. The DNA was the basis for D and trimming; V, J and clone size are from that table. The sample includes fewer than 200,000 clones, 65% to 90% of them seen just once. After removal of 5 bases from V and 2 bases from J, the junction contained 8 bases not matched to a gene. Germline V gives CDR1 SGHTA, CDR2 FQGTGA. The CDR3 sequence is 15 residues long. The material sequenced was peripheral blood. The TCR was taken from a man in his forties or fifties with active or convalescent COVID-19. The chain is built from TRBV7-3 and TRBJ2-7; 8 nucleotides agree with TRBD1. The CDR3 sequence: CASSPGTGAPYEQYF. CDR3 DNA sequence: TGTGCCAGCAGCCCGGGGACAGGTGCCCCCTACGAGCAGTACTTC. Full variable domain (outside the CDR3, taken from reference TRBV7-3 and TRBJ2-7): GAGVSQTPSNKVTEKGKYVELRCDPISGHTALYWYRQSLGQGPEFLIYFQGTGAADDSGLPNDRFFAVRPEGSVSTLKIQRTERGDSAVYLCASSPGTGAPYEQYFGPGTRLTVT.